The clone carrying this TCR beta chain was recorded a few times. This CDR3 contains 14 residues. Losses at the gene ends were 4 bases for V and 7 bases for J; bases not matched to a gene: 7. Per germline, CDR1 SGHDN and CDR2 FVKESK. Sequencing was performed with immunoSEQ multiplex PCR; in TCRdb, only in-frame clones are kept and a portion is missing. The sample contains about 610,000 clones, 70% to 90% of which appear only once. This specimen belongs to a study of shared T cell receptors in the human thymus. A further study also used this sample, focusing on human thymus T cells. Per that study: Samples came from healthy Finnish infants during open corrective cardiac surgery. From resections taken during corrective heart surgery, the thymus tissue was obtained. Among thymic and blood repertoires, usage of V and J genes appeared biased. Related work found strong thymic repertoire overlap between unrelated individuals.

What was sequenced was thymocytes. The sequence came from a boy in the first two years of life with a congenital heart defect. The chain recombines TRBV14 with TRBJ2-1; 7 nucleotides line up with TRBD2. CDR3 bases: TGTGCCAGCAGCCCCCGGGACTACGGGAATGAGCAGTTCTTC. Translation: CASSPRDYGNEQFF. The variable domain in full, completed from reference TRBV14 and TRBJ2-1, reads EAGVTQFPSHSVIEKGQTVTLRCDPISGHDNLYWYRRVMGKEIKFLLHFVKESKQDESGMPNNRFLAERTGGTYSTLKVQPAELEDSGVYFCASSPRDYGNEQFFGPGTRLTVL.